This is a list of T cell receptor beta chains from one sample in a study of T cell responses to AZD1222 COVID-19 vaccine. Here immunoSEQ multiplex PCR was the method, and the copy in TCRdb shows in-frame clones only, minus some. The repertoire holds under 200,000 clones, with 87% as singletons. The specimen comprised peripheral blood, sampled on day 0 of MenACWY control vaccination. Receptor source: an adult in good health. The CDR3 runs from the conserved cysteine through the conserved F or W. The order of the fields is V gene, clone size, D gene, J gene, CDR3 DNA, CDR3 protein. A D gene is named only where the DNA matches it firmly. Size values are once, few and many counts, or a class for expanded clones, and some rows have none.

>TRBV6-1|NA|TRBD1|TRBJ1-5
TGTGCCAGCAGTGAAGAGGGGGGACAGGGCTCTCAGCCCCAGCATTTT
CASSEEGGQGSQPQHF
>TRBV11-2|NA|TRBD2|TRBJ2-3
TGTGCCAGCAGACCCGGGACTAGCGGGAGACCAGATACGCAGTATTTT
CASRPGTSGRPDTQYF
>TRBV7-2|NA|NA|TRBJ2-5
TGTGCCAGCAGCTTCGGTCTGGGTAGGGGAGAGACCCAGTACTTC
CASSFGLGRGETQYF
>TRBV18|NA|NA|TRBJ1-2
TGTGCCAGCTCACCAACTAATTGGGGCGCGGACTATGGCTACACCTTC
CASSPTNWGADYGYTF
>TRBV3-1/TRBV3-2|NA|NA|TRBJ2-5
TGTGCCAGCAGCCAAAACCAAGAGACCCAGTACTTC
CASSQNQETQYF
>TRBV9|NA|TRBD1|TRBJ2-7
TGTGCCAGCAGCGCCGGGACAGGGGGCTACGAGCAGTACTTC
CASSAGTGGYEQYF
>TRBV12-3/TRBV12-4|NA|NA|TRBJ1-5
TGTGCCAGCAGTTTAAGGGCGGAGCAGCCCCAGCATTTT
CASSLRAEQPQHF
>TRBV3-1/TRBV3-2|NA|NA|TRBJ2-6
TGTGCCAGCAGCCCTCGTGGGGGGGCCGTCTTTTGCTCTGGGGCCAACGTCCTGACTTTC
CASSPRGGAVFCSGANVLTF
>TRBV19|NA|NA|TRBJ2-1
TGTGCCAGTAGTATTGGGGGGCGCGGCCCTTACAATGAGCAGTTCTTC
CASSIGGRGPYNEQFF
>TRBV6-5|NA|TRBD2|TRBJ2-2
TGTGCCAGCACGTTGCGGGGGGGCGGCACCGGGGAGCTGTTTTTT
CASTLRGGGTGELFF
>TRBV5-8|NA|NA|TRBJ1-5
TGTGCCAGCAGTGACAGGTTAAGCAATCAGCCCCAGCATTTT
CASSDRLSNQPQHF
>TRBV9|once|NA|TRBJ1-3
TGTGCCAGCAGCGTAGGCGGGGTCTCTGGAAACACCATATATTTT
CASSVGGVSGNTIYF
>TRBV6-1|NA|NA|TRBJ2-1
TGTGCCAGCAGTGAAGAAGACCTCAGCTCCTACAATGAGCAGTTCTTC
CASSEEDLSSYNEQFF
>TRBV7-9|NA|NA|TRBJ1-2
TGTGCCAGCACCTCTTTTGGACGGGATTATTATGGCTACACCTTC
CASTSFGRDYYGYTF
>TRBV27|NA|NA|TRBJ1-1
TGTGCCAGCAGTCTCCTAATGCCCCAGGAGGGAGGATGGAACACTGAAGCTTTCTTT
CASSLLMPQEGGWNTEAFF
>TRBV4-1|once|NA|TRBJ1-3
TGCGCCAGCAGCCAAGATACCGGGGCGAACACCATATATTTT
CASSQDTGANTIYF
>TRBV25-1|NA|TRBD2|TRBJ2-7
TGTGCCAGCAGCTACGTTGGAGCGGGGGCAGAGGAGCAGTACTTC
CASSYVGAGAEEQYF
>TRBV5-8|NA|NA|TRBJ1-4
TGTGCCAGCAGCCAAGGACAGTACGGAACTAATGAAAAACTGTTTTTT
CASSQGQYGTNEKLFF
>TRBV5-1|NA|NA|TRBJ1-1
TGCGCCAGCAAATTGGGGGAGGGCACTGAAGCTTTCTTT
CASKLGEGTEAFF
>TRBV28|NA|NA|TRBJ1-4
TGTGCCAGCGGTGGTCCTACTCCATTTAATGAAAAACTGTTTTTT
CASGGPTPFNEKLFF
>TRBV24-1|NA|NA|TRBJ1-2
TGTGCCACCAGTGATGGCGGGGGGACCCAAAACTATGGCTACACCTTC
CATSDGGGTQNYGYTF
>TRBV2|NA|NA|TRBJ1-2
TGTGCCAGCACCTCCGGCACTGGCTACACCTTC
CASTSGTGYTF
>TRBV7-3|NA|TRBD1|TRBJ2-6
TGTGCCAGCAGCTTAATGCCTCCTGGGACAGGGCAATTCTCTGGGGCCAACGTCCTGACTTTC
CASSLMPPGTGQFSGANVLTF
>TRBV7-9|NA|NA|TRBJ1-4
TGTGCCAGCAGCTTAGTTGCGGGTGCAACTAATGAAAAACTGTTTTTT
CASSLVAGATNEKLFF
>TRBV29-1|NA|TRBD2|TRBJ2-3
TGCAGCGTTGATTCTAGCGGGGGGATGAGGGCGCAGTATTTT
CSVDSSGGMRAQYF
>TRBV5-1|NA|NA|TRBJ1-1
TGCGCCAGCAGCTCCTTCGGGGGAGACGAAGCTTTCTTT
CASSSFGGDEAFF
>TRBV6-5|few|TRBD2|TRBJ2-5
TGTGCCAGCAGAGGACTAGAAGAGACCCAGTACTTC
CASRGLEETQYF
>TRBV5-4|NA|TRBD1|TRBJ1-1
TGTGCCAGCAGTTTTGGACAGGGAAGAACTGAAGCTTTCTTT
CASSFGQGRTEAFF
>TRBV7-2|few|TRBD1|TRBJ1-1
TGTGCCAGCAGCAGGCGGGACAGAAGAAGGACTGAAGCTTTCTTT
CASSRRDRRRTEAFF